The present entry profiles one T cell receptor (beta chain) with its context. Its target is not known. The sample belongs to a study of response to subunit inactivated influenza vaccine. Whole-study results and caveats: It was the authors' suggestion that each seasonal influenza vaccination recruits few new T cells.

TCRdb reprocessed the RT-PCR reads with MiXCR, giving one entry per CDR3 protein. The sample holds about 520,000 distinct CDR3 sequences, 6% to 9% seen once. Between the trimmed V and J ends, which lost 3 bases and 1 base, there was a span of 14 bases. CDR1 and CDR2 from the germline V gene are DFQATT and SNEGSKA (reference sequence). The CDR3 runs to 15 residues. The sequencing here drew on PBMCs from blood, taken about 23 months after vaccination. The V call is TRBV20-1, the J call TRBJ2-3; D may correspond to TRBD1 or TRBD2 (6 bases each). The receptor was isolated from a man between 50 and 69 years old who received an inactivated influenza vaccine. CDR3 nucleotide sequence: TGCAGTGCTAGTAGGGGGGCTCAAGGCACAGATACGCAGTATTTT. This encodes CSASRGAQGTDTQYF.